This T cell receptor beta chain stems from a study of blood T cell repertoires in COVID-19. Study-level information: Whether acute or convalescent, the COVID-19 samples came from the United States, Italy and Spain. In each case, the material was cDNA or gDNA derived from T cells, B-cell-depleted T cells, or PBMCs.

The CDR3 has 19 amino acids. From germline, CDR1 is MNHEY and CDR2 SMNVEV (reference sequence). Between the trimmed V and J ends, which lost 2 bases and 9 bases, there was a span of 29 bases. This clone was picked up a small number of times. Original data processing: Estimates of nucleated cell counts were drawn from the amplification of reference gene primers. Data came from immunoSEQ multiplex PCR; TCRdb stores just in-frame clones and leaves some out. V, J and clone size are taken as reported in that table, and D and trimming were inferred from the DNA itself. The table includes nearly 200,000 clones, approximately 85% detected once.

The chain uses TRBV27 and TRBJ2-1, with D possibly being TRBD2 (7 bases). The origin of this receptor is a woman between 65 and 79 years old with active or convalescent COVID-19. The specimen sequenced was peripheral blood. The CDR3 spells CASSLIGGRGGGSMGEQFF. The CDR3 bases are TGTGCCAGCAGTTTAATCGGCGGGAGAGGGGGTGGGTCTATGGGTGAGCAGTTCTTC.